This T cell receptor beta chain appears in the sequencing data of a study of beta chain features in type 1 diabetes. Expressed TCRB transcripts were sequenced because the isolated RNA had all been reverse transcribed beforehand. Naive, central memory and regulatory T cell samples averaged approximately 3.6 million immunoSEQ reads each. The table came from immunoSEQ multiplex PCR; TCRdb's copy has only in-frame clones and leaves some out. The sample records 160,000 or so clones, over 8.5% being singletons. This CDR3 region has 14 residues. Germline loops: CDR1 SGHTA, CDR2 FQGNSA. Deletions cut 6 bases from V and 2 bases from J, with 13 bases between.

The rearrangement joins TRBV7-2 to TRBJ1-1; D possibly corresponds to TRBD1 (5 bases). The source material was central memory CD4+ T cells from blood. This sequence originates from a man aged 18 to 30 in good health. The CDR3 sequence is CASRRGQPNTEAFF. In DNA, the CDR3 is TGTGCCAGCAGGAGGGGTCAGCCAAACACTGAAGCTTTCTTT.